The rows below give T cell receptor beta chains drawn from one sample of a study of T-cell reconstitution after alpha-beta-depleted transplantation in children. MiXCR was run by TCRdb on the PCR reads, yielding one entry per CDR3 protein. Of around 210,000 distinct CDR3 sequences in the sample, roughly 7.1% were seen once. The specimen was PBMCs, collected before TCRalphabeta/CD19-depleted stem cell transplant. These receptors all come from a boy younger than 10 with acute lymphoblastic leukemia, due to receive a stem cell transplant. Both conserved end residues are part of each CDR3. A D gene is named only where the DNA matches it firmly. For some rows the clone size is stated as once, few or many, or as a class when expanded; others skip it.

J gene: TRBJ2-1; D gene: TRBD1; V gene: TRBV6-5; clone size: many; CDR3 protein: CASRRGTEGEQFF; CDR3 DNA: TGTGCCAGCAGGAGAGGGACAGAGGGTGAGCAGTTCTTC
J gene: TRBJ2-1; D gene: TRBD2; V gene: TRBV27; clone size: .; CDR3 protein: CASRIAGADGEQFF; CDR3 DNA: TGTGCCAGCAGAATAGCGGGGGCCGACGGGGAGCAGTTCTTC
J gene: TRBJ2-7; D gene: .; V gene: TRBV7-2; clone size: many; CDR3 protein: CASSLSTAYEQYF; CDR3 DNA: TGTGCCAGCAGCTTATCCACGGCGTACGAGCAGTACTTC
J gene: TRBJ2-1; D gene: TRBD2; V gene: TRBV24-1; clone size: many; CDR3 protein: CATSDSVRSGIPNEQFF; CDR3 DNA: TGTGCCACCAGTGATTCCGTTCGGAGCGGGATCCCTAATGAGCAGTTCTTC
J gene: TRBJ2-1; D gene: .; V gene: TRBV7-2; clone size: .; CDR3 protein: CASSLERQHNYNEQFF; CDR3 DNA: TGTGCCAGCAGCTTAGAAAGGCAGCACAACTACAATGAGCAGTTCTTC
J gene: TRBJ2-7; D gene: TRBD1; V gene: TRBV7-2; clone size: few; CDR3 protein: CASSLAETGVSEQYF; CDR3 DNA: TGTGCCAGCAGCTTAGCGGAGACAGGGGTATCCGAGCAGTACTTC
J gene: TRBJ2-5; D gene: TRBD2; V gene: TRBV20-1; clone size: .; CDR3 protein: CSAKISGTSPRGAETQYF; CDR3 DNA: TGCAGTGCAAAAATCTCCGGGACTAGCCCCCGAGGGGCGGAGACCCAGTACTTC
J gene: TRBJ2-3; D gene: .; V gene: TRBV10-3; clone size: .; CDR3 protein: CAISEQKYSDTQYF; CDR3 DNA: TGTGCCATCAGTGAACAGAAGTACTCAGATACGCAGTATTTT
J gene: TRBJ2-1; D gene: .; V gene: TRBV5-1; clone size: many; CDR3 protein: CASSSPLRTSYNEQFF; CDR3 DNA: TGCGCCAGCAGCTCCCCCCTCCGGACAAGCTACAATGAGCAGTTCTTC
J gene: TRBJ1-1; D gene: .; V gene: TRBV10-1; clone size: many; CDR3 protein: CASSGQSPNTEAFF; CDR3 DNA: TGCGCCAGCAGCGGACAGTCCCCAAACACTGAAGCTTTCTTT
J gene: TRBJ1-3; D gene: TRBD1; V gene: TRBV11-1; clone size: few; CDR3 protein: CASSGPGQARGDSGNTIYF; CDR3 DNA: TGTGCCAGCAGCGGTCCGGGACAGGCGAGGGGGGACTCTGGAAACACCATATATTTT
J gene: TRBJ2-7; D gene: .; V gene: TRBV4-3; clone size: few; CDR3 protein: CASSQDYGDYEQYF; CDR3 DNA: TGCGCCAGCAGCCAAGACTACGGCGACTACGAGCAGTACTTC
J gene: TRBJ2-6; D gene: .; V gene: TRBV10-3; clone size: many; CDR3 protein: CAISGDTGANVLTF; CDR3 DNA: TGTGCCATCAGTGGGGACACTGGGGCCAACGTCCTGACTTTC
J gene: TRBJ2-6; D gene: .; V gene: TRBV4-3; clone size: many; CDR3 protein: CASSQGLGSSGANVLTF; CDR3 DNA: TGCGCCAGCAGCCAAGGTCTGGGGTCTTCTGGGGCCAACGTCCTGACTTTC
J gene: TRBJ1-5; D gene: .; V gene: TRBV7-9; clone size: many; CDR3 protein: CASSSRGDQPQHF; CDR3 DNA: TGTGCCAGCAGCTCCAGGGGTGATCAGCCCCAGCATTTT
J gene: TRBJ1-1; D gene: .; V gene: TRBV28; clone size: many; CDR3 protein: CAINPSTLGTEAFF; CDR3 DNA: TGTGCCATCAACCCATCTACCCTTGGGACTGAAGCTTTCTTT
J gene: TRBJ2-2; D gene: .; V gene: TRBV29-1; clone size: many; CDR3 protein: CSVKKTALDTGELFF; CDR3 DNA: TGCAGCGTCAAAAAGACCGCGCTGGACACCGGGGAGCTGTTTTTT
J gene: TRBJ2-5; D gene: .; V gene: TRBV24-1; clone size: few; CDR3 protein: CATSDLGAETQYF; CDR3 DNA: TGTGCCACCAGTGATTTGGGGGCAGAGACCCAGTACTTC
J gene: TRBJ1-2; D gene: .; V gene: TRBV7-9; clone size: .; CDR3 protein: CASSLDGRHGYTF; CDR3 DNA: TGTGCCAGCAGCTTGGACGGGAGGCATGGCTACACCTTC
J gene: TRBJ1-6; D gene: .; V gene: TRBV7-9; clone size: many; CDR3 protein: CASSLGTSYSPLHF; CDR3 DNA: TGTGCCAGCAGCTTAGGGACATCCTATTCACCCCTCCACTTT
J gene: TRBJ1-1; D gene: .; V gene: TRBV7-9; clone size: many; CDR3 protein: CASQGHPNTEAFF; CDR3 DNA: TGTGCCAGCCAGGGACACCCGAACACTGAAGCTTTCTTT
J gene: TRBJ2-6; D gene: .; V gene: TRBV6-5; clone size: many; CDR3 protein: CASSYRVSGANVLTF; CDR3 DNA: TGTGCCAGCAGTTACAGGGTCTCTGGGGCCAACGTCCTGACTTTC
J gene: TRBJ2-1; D gene: TRBD1; V gene: TRBV28; clone size: many; CDR3 protein: CASSDRDSSYNEQFF; CDR3 DNA: TGTGCCAGCAGTGACCGGGACAGCTCCTACAATGAGCAGTTCTTC
J gene: TRBJ1-6; D gene: .; V gene: TRBV10-3; clone size: many; CDR3 protein: CAIRTDRFHSPLHF; CDR3 DNA: TGTGCCATCAGAACCGACAGATTCCATTCACCCCTCCACTTT
J gene: TRBJ2-5; D gene: TRBD1; V gene: TRBV5-6; clone size: many; CDR3 protein: CASSSVQGLETQYF; CDR3 DNA: TGTGCCAGCAGCTCCGTACAGGGGCTAGAGACCCAGTACTTC
J gene: TRBJ2-1; D gene: TRBD2; V gene: TRBV7-9; clone size: many; CDR3 protein: CASRGGARGSNEQFF; CDR3 DNA: TGTGCCAGCAGGGGTGGTGCTCGCGGGAGTAATGAGCAGTTCTTC
J gene: TRBJ2-3; D gene: .; V gene: TRBV6-2/TRBV6-3; clone size: many; CDR3 protein: CASSYNPEAGTDTQYF; CDR3 DNA: TGTGCCAGCAGTTACAATCCCGAGGCGGGCACAGATACGCAGTATTTT
J gene: TRBJ1-4; D gene: TRBD1; V gene: TRBV5-6; clone size: few; CDR3 protein: CASSPGGLIEKLFF; CDR3 DNA: TGTGCCAGCAGCCCAGGGGGCTTAATTGAAAAACTGTTTTTT
J gene: TRBJ2-1; D gene: TRBD2; V gene: TRBV5-1; clone size: many; CDR3 protein: CASSLFLAGDNEQFF; CDR3 DNA: TGCGCCAGCAGCTTGTTCCTAGCGGGGGACAATGAGCAGTTCTTC
J gene: TRBJ1-1; D gene: .; V gene: TRBV7-8; clone size: many; CDR3 protein: CASSPDVLEAFF; CDR3 DNA: TGTGCCAGCAGCCCCGACGTCCTTGAAGCTTTCTTT
J gene: TRBJ2-1; D gene: TRBD2; V gene: TRBV2; clone size: many; CDR3 protein: CASSVGLAGGTEQFF; CDR3 DNA: TGTGCCAGCAGTGTAGGACTAGCGGGGGGGACTGAGCAGTTCTTC
J gene: TRBJ1-4; D gene: TRBD1; V gene: TRBV6-5; clone size: many; CDR3 protein: CASSNKTGREEKLFF; CDR3 DNA: TGTGCCAGCAGCAATAAGACAGGGCGCGAGGAAAAACTGTTTTTT
J gene: TRBJ1-3; D gene: .; V gene: TRBV29-1; clone size: many; CDR3 protein: CSSREGNTIYF; CDR3 DNA: TGCAGCTCTCGGGAAGGAAACACCATATATTTT
J gene: TRBJ2-2; D gene: .; V gene: TRBV5-6; clone size: many; CDR3 protein: CASSRQTGELFF; CDR3 DNA: TGTGCCAGCAGCAGACAGACCGGGGAGCTGTTTTTT
J gene: TRBJ2-3; D gene: TRBD2; V gene: TRBV20-1; clone size: few; CDR3 protein: CSVALAGGRTDTQYF; CDR3 DNA: TGCAGTGTTGCCCTAGCGGGAGGTCGCACAGATACGCAGTATTTT
J gene: TRBJ2-7; D gene: .; V gene: TRBV11-2; clone size: few; CDR3 protein: CASSSGPTSYEQYF; CDR3 DNA: TGTGCCAGCAGCTCCGGGCCTACCTCCTACGAGCAGTACTTC
J gene: TRBJ2-7; D gene: .; V gene: TRBV5-1; clone size: .; CDR3 protein: CASSSNDDSYEQYF; CDR3 DNA: TGCGCCAGCAGCTCGAATGACGACTCCTACGAGCAGTACTTC
J gene: TRBJ2-3; D gene: .; V gene: TRBV21-1; clone size: few; CDR3 protein: CASSKRVVSDTQYF; CDR3 DNA: TGTGCCAGCAGCAAAAGGGTAGTTTCAGATACGCAGTATTTT
J gene: TRBJ2-7; D gene: .; V gene: TRBV11-3; clone size: .; CDR3 protein: CASSLEALAGFYYEQYF; CDR3 DNA: TGTGCCAGCAGCTTAGAGGCACTGGCAGGGTTTTACTACGAGCAGTACTTC
J gene: TRBJ2-2; D gene: .; V gene: TRBV7-2; clone size: many; CDR3 protein: CASSLAGQLRAGELFF; CDR3 DNA: TGTGCCAGCAGCTTAGCAGGGCAGCTCCGCGCCGGGGAGCTGTTTTTT
J gene: TRBJ1-1; D gene: .; V gene: TRBV20-1; clone size: many; CDR3 protein: CSATRRNTEAFF; CDR3 DNA: TGCAGTGCTACCCGTCGGAACACTGAAGCTTTCTTT
J gene: TRBJ2-1; D gene: .; V gene: TRBV2; clone size: .; CDR3 protein: CASSAHERASYNEQFF; CDR3 DNA: TGTGCCAGCAGTGCGCATGAACGGGCCTCCTACAATGAGCAGTTCTTC
J gene: TRBJ2-3; D gene: TRBD2; V gene: TRBV20-1; clone size: many; CDR3 protein: CSAREGLAGGRLVTDTQYF; CDR3 DNA: TGCAGTGCTAGGGAGGGACTAGCGGGGGGACGTCTCGTCACAGATACGCAGTATTTT
J gene: TRBJ2-7; D gene: .; V gene: TRBV27; clone size: many; CDR3 protein: CASSLAPRTTYEQYF; CDR3 DNA: TGTGCCAGCAGTTTGGCCCCTAGGACAACCTACGAGCAGTACTTC
J gene: TRBJ1-1; D gene: .; V gene: TRBV29-1; clone size: many; CDR3 protein: CSVDYTGPEAFF; CDR3 DNA: TGCAGCGTTGATTACACCGGGCCAGAAGCTTTCTTT
J gene: TRBJ2-3; D gene: .; V gene: TRBV28; clone size: .; CDR3 protein: CASSLSPLLRRPSTDTQYF; CDR3 DNA: TGTGCCAGCAGTTTATCCCCCCTCCTTCGGCGACCTAGCACAGATACGCAGTATTTT